Sequencing of this T cell receptor (beta chain) was carried out in a study of response to subunit inactivated influenza vaccine. MiXCR, applied by TCRdb to the RT-PCR reads, yields one record per CDR3 protein. The sample lists roughly 550,000 distinct CDR3 sequences; roughly 23% were seen once. Many counts were recorded for this clonotype. This sample was shared with a second study, whose subject was T cells expressing NK-cell markers. This second study notes: As the method of synthesis, 5'RACE template switching with UMIs yielded TCR beta cDNA. In sorted CD3+CD56+NKG2C+, CD3+CD56+NKG2C- and CD3+CD56-NKG2C+ T cells, TCR beta repertoires were obtained. T cells sorted in several experiments were restricted to alpha-beta TCR T cells by an anti-gamma-delta TCR antibody.

The input for sequencing was CD4+ T cells sorted from PBMCs, taken about 11 days after vaccination. This clonotype was obtained from a man aged 50 to 59 who received an inactivated influenza vaccine.

The CDR3 DNA is TGTGCCAGCAGTCTAGGGGAGGTTACTGAAGCTTTCTTT. Translating gives CASSLGEVTEAFF. The rearrangement joins TRBV12-3 or TRBV12-4 to TRBJ1-1; perhaps TRBD1 as D (5 bases). The CDR3 contains 13 residues. V lost 5 bases, J lost 5 bases, and 12 bases lay in between.